These 17 T cell receptor beta chains were all obtained from the same sample, sequenced in a study of T-cell memory formation after mild COVID-19. In TCRdb, the 5' RACE reads were re-called with MiXCR into one record per CDR3 protein. The data contain roughly 350,000 distinct CDR3 sequences, approximately 29% of them seen just once; the ten biggest clones take up approximately 15%. Sequenced input: PBMCs or a T cell subset sorted from them (not recorded which). The receptors shown here come from an adult woman who had mild COVID-19 (a few samples of this study predate the infection). Cell type and time point are not known.

In this sample, this clonotype turned up a few times. The chain combines TRBV7-9 with TRBJ2-2; D is perhaps TRBD1 or TRBD2 (5 bases each). V shed 5 bases and J shed 1 base, with 11 bases lying between them. Per the germline V gene, CDR1 is SEHNR and CDR2 is FQNEAQ (reference sequence). The CDR3 sequence is 15 residues long. CDR3: CASSPRDENTGELFF. For the CDR3, the DNA is TGTGCCAGCAGCCCGAGGGACGAGAACACCGGGGAGCTGTTTTTT.

This clonotype has just a few counts. The rearrangement joins TRBV5-5 to TRBJ2-5; D might be TRBD1 (6 bases). Germline V lookup: CDR1 SGHKS, CDR2 YYEKEE (reference sequence). This CDR3 comprises 15 residues. Trimming stripped 0 bases from V and 3 bases from J, with 12 bases between. The CDR3 here is CASSLGGQGKETQYF. Written as DNA, the CDR3 is TGTGCCAGCAGCTTGGGGGGGCAGGGTAAAGAGACCCAGTACTTC. Variable domain in full (rest from reference TRBV5-5 and TRBJ2-5): DAGVTQSPTHLIKTRGQQVTLRCSPISGHKSVSWYQQVLGQGPQFIFQYYEKEERGRGNFPDRFSARQFPNYSSELNVNALLLGDSALYLCASSLGGQGKETQYFGPGTRLLVL.

This clonotype was seen a few times. The rearrangement uses TRBV7-9 and TRBJ1-1; 7 bases match TRBD1. CDR1 SEHNR and CDR2 FQNEAQ come from the germline V gene (reference sequence). V gave up 5 bases and J gave up 11 bases; unmatched junction bases: 14. The CDR3 consists of 14 residues. CDR3 coding DNA: TGTGCCAGCAGCAGTACCAGGGGGAGGAGTGACGCTTTCTTT. It translates to CASSSTRGRSDAFF.

This clonotype has only a few counts. This rearrangement joins TRBV24-1 to TRBJ1-5; unclear D gene. Looked up from germline, CDR1 is KGHDR and CDR2 is SFDVKD. V shed 2 bases and J shed 0 bases, with 7 bases lying between them. There are 15 residues in the CDR3. The CDR3 region is CATSDSLNSNQPQHF. CDR3 DNA sequence: TGTGCCACCAGTGATTCCCTGAATAGCAATCAGCCCCAGCATTTT.

This clonotype has just a few counts. This rearrangement joins TRBV5-1 to TRBJ2-1, with TRBD1 matching 10 bases. CDR3 length equals 16 residues. The germline gives CDR1 SGHRS, CDR2 YFSETQ. J was trimmed by 5 bases and V by 0 bases; bases with no gene match: 5. The CDR3 nucleotides read TGCGCCAGCAGCTTGGGTGACAGGGGGCTCCACAATGAGCAGTTCTTC. It specifies CASSLGDRGLHNEQFF.

The gene calls are TRBV6-5 and TRBJ1-4; D gene ambiguous. V lost 2 bases and J lost 10, with 8 bases in between. CDR3 size: 12 residues. The germline CDR1 and CDR2 sequences are MNHEY and SVGAGI. The CDR3 loop reads CASSYDQLKLFF. The CDR3, as DNA: TGTGCCAGCAGTTACGATCAATTAAAACTGTTTTTT.

This clonotype has a handful of counts. The chain employs TRBV4-1 and TRBJ2-1, with TRBD2 matching 9 bases. The CDR3 sequence is 17 residues long. Trimming took 3 bases from V and 5 from J; bases not matched to a gene: 11. Germline assignment: CDR1 MGHRA and CDR2 YSYEKL. The CDR3 sequence: CASSHTFAGGRDNEQFF. CDR3 bases: TGCGCCAGCAGCCATACCTTCGCGGGGGGGAGGGACAATGAGCAGTTCTTC.

This clonotype was seen many times. The J gene is TRBJ1-1, the V gene TRBV20-1; TRBD1 is a possible D gene (6 bases). Trimming left V 0 bases short and J 0 bases short, with 11 bases between. CDR1 is DFQATT and CDR2 is SNEGSKA in the germline V gene (reference sequence). The CDR3 sequence is 15 residues long. DNA for the CDR3: TGCAGTGCTAGAGAAGATAGGACAGTGAACACTGAAGCTTTCTTT. It is translated as CSAREDRTVNTEAFF.

The rearrangement joins TRBV27 to TRBJ2-7; D might be TRBD1 (5 bases). Trimming left V 6 bases short and J 0 bases short, with 15 bases between. The CDR3 loop spans 15 amino acids. Germline V gives CDR1 MNHEY, CDR2 SMNVEV (reference sequence). The CDR3: CASSLRQPPSYEQYF. The CDR3 coding sequence is TGTGCCAGCAGCCTACGACAGCCTCCCTCCTACGAGCAGTACTTC.

This sequence joins TRBV7-3 and TRBJ1-1; weak D call: TRBD1 (6 bases). The CDR3 runs 13 residues. V gave up 5 bases and J gave up 3 bases, with 10 bases separating them. Germline V gene data show CDR1 as SGHTA and CDR2 as FQGTGA. DNA for the CDR3: TGTGCCAGCAGCGCTTACAGGGACACTGAAGCTTTCTTT. Translated: CASSAYRDTEAFF. The full variable domain, completed using reference TRBV7-3 and TRBJ1-1, is GAGVSQTPSNKVTEKGKYVELRCDPISGHTALYWYRQSLGQGPEFLIYFQGTGAADDSGLPNDRFFAVRPEGSVSTLKIQRTERGDSAVYLCASSAYRDTEAFFGQGTRLTVV.

The rearrangement joins TRBV5-8 to TRBJ1-2; D call uncertain. CDR3 length: 14 amino acids. V was shortened by 4 bases and J by 4 bases, with 14 bases between the two germline ends. The germline V gene has CDR1 SGHTS and CDR2 YDEGEE. CDR3 protein: CASSRWQEGYGYTF. DNA of the CDR3: TGTGCCAGCAGCCGGTGGCAGGAGGGCTATGGCTACACCTTC.

This clonotype has a handful of counts. This chain links TRBV7-9 with TRBJ2-2; D is uncertain. V lost 3 bases, J lost 7 bases, and 18 bases lay in between. Germline V gene lookup returns CDR1 SEHNR and CDR2 FQNEAQ (reference sequence). The CDR3 extends over 16 amino acids. The CDR3 loop is CASSFPGPKGGGELFF. DNA for the CDR3: TGTGCCAGCAGCTTTCCGGGCCCCAAAGGTGGCGGGGAGCTGTTTTTT.

This clonotype was detected a few times. The rearrangement links TRBV7-3 to TRBJ2-1; 10 positions agree with TRBD2. CDR3 size: 16 residues. Per germline, CDR1 SGHTA and CDR2 FQGTGA. V dropped 1 base and J dropped 10; count of bases not matched to a gene: 10. CDR3: CASSLNSGGAPGEQFF. CDR3 in DNA: TGTGCCAGCAGCTTAAACAGCGGGGGGGCGCCTGGGGAGCAGTTCTTC.

This clonotype was found a few times. This rearrangement joins TRBV7-2 to TRBJ1-2, with D uncertain. The V gene lost 4 bases and the J gene lost 8 bases, with 20 bases spanning the gap. Germline CDR1 SGHTA, CDR2 FQGNSA. There are 15 residues in the CDR3. The CDR3 protein is CASSSSLGQTEGYTF. For the CDR3, the DNA is TGTGCCAGCAGCTCCAGTCTTGGGCAGACGGAAGGCTACACCTTC.

The chain recombines TRBV7-9 with TRBJ2-1, with 10 bases that match TRBD2. This CDR3 contains 15 residues. The junction had 8 bases not matched to a gene; V was cut back by 3 bases and J by 9 bases. The germline V gene encodes CDR1 SEHNR and CDR2 FQNEAQ (reference sequence). CDR3 sequence: CASSLERGGRSEQFF. CDR3 sequence (DNA): TGTGCCAGCAGCTTGGAGCGGGGGGGCCGTAGTGAGCAGTTCTTC.

The V call is TRBV7-8, the J call TRBJ2-3, with D perhaps matching TRBD1 or TRBD2 (7 bases each). The CDR3 totals 16 residues. Germline CDR1 SGHVS, CDR2 FQNEAQ. The V end lost 1 base, the J end lost 3 bases, and 14 bases lay between the germline ends. The chain's CDR3 is CASSLGGGTATDTQYF. The CDR3 DNA follows: TGTGCCAGCAGCTTAGGGGGAGGGACAGCGACAGATACGCAGTATTTT.

The chain couples TRBV20-1 to TRBJ2-1; 11 bases are a match to TRBD2. The CDR3 extends over 13 amino acids. Germline V gene data show CDR1 as DFQATT and CDR2 as SNEGSKA (reference sequence). V trimming: 3 bases; J trimming: 10 bases; junction bases outside the gene matches: 5. CDR3 amino acids: CSARFSGRGEQFF. CDR3 coding DNA: TGCAGTGCTAGGTTTAGCGGGAGGGGAGAGCAGTTCTTC.